A single sample is the source of the 32 T cell receptor beta chains below, sequenced in a study of cytomegalovirus exposure and HLA in healthy donors. The assay was immunoSEQ multiplex PCR, and TCRdb's table has in-frame clones only and misses some. This table holds 250,000 to 400,000 clones, approximately 85% found once. Sequenced: PBMCs. The receptor set was obtained from a man aged 25 to 40 in good health and CMV-seronegative.

The CDR3 is CASSQGQGATTEAFF. CDR3 bases: TGTGCCAGCAGTCAGGGACAGGGGGCGACCACTGAAGCTTTCTTT. The chain couples TRBV6-5 to TRBJ1-1, with 12 bases identical to TRBD1. V trimming: 5 bases; J trimming: 4 bases; junction bases outside the gene matches: 5. The CDR3 runs to 15 residues. CDR1 is MNHEY, CDR2 SVGAGI, per germline.

This clone is a singleton in its sample. This rearrangement joins TRBV7-6 to TRBJ2-3; the match to TRBD1 covers 7 bases. Trimming removed 2 bases from V and 0 bases from J; junction bases left unmatched: 2. Germline loops: CDR1 SGHVS, CDR2 FNYEAQ. The CDR3 is 15 residues long. The DNA of the CDR3 is TGTGCCAGCAGCTTAACAGGGGCTAGCACAGATACGCAGTATTTT. The encoded protein is CASSLTGASTDTQYF. The full variable domain, completed using reference TRBV7-6 and TRBJ2-3, is GAGVSQSPRYKVTKRGQDVALRCDPISGHVSLYWYRQALGQGPEFLTYFNYEAQQDKSGLPNDRFSAERPEGSISTLTIQRTEQRDSAMYRCASSLTGASTDTQYFGPGTRLTVL.

The genes are TRBV5-6 and TRBJ2-2; 8 bases match TRBD2. Germline loops: CDR1 SGHDT, CDR2 YYEEEE. This CDR3 comprises 14 residues. V lost 7 bases and J lost 6; bases outside the gene matches: 8. CDR3 DNA: TGTGCCAGCGCGTCGGGAGGGGTGGCCGGGGAGCTGTTTTTT. This encodes CASASGGVAGELFF.

This chain joins TRBV7-9 and TRBJ2-5; perhaps TRBD1 as D (6 bases). V dropped 5 bases and J dropped 2 bases, with 12 bases sitting between them. This CDR3 comprises 14 residues. CDR1 SEHNR and CDR2 FQNEAQ come from the germline V gene (reference sequence). CDR3 DNA: TGTGCCAGCAGCACTTGGACAGATCAAGAGACCCAGTACTTC. Protein product: CASSTWTDQETQYF.

The V call is TRBV25-1, the J call TRBJ1-1, with 9 bases that match TRBD1. The CDR3 has 13 residues. Germline V gene lookup returns CDR1 MGHDK and CDR2 SYGVNS. Trimming cost V 5 bases and J 10 bases; bases outside gene matches: 8. The CDR3 reads CASSPNRGQGAFF. CDR3 nucleotide sequence: TGTGCCAGCAGTCCCAACAGGGGGCAAGGAGCTTTCTTT.

The chain combines TRBV6-5 with TRBJ2-1; the D is unclear. The CDR3 spans 14 residues. V was pared by 8 bases and J by 6 bases, with 17 bases between. Per germline, CDR1 MNHEY and CDR2 SVGAGI. CDR3 coding DNA: TGTGCCAGCGGTCAATGGGCGAAAGGCAATGAGCAGTTCTTC. Translation gives CASGQWAKGNEQFF.

The J gene is TRBJ2-5, the V gene TRBV6-5; D might be TRBD2 (5 bases). In germline, CDR1 is MNHEY, CDR2 SVGAGI. CDR3 length: 14 amino acids. Trimming cost V 2 bases and J 1 base, with 8 bases left between them. The CDR3 loop reads CASSYGGSQETQYF. The DNA for the CDR3 is TGTGCCAGCAGTTACGGAGGCAGCCAAGAGACCCAGTACTTC.

This chain links TRBV6-1 with TRBJ1-6; D gene unclear. Germline V CDR1 and CDR2: MNHNS, SASEGT. The CDR3 runs to 16 residues. The V gene lost 1 base and the J gene lost 3 bases, with 10 bases spanning the gap. The CDR3 DNA is TGTGCCAGCAGTGAAGAGAGAGTTAGCTATAATTCACCCCTCCACTTT. Translation: CASSEERVSYNSPLHF.

V gene TRBV7-9 combines with J gene TRBJ2-1, with D perhaps matching TRBD2 (6 bases). Germline V gene lookup returns CDR1 SEHNR and CDR2 FQNEAQ (reference sequence). The CDR3 length is 14 residues. V lost 5 bases to trimming and J lost 9 bases, with 17 bases between them. CDR3 in amino acids: CASSLAGGGAEQFF. CDR3 in DNA: TGTGCCAGCAGCCTCGCCGGGGGAGGCGCTGAGCAGTTCTTC.

This clone appeared a single time. The chain joins TRBV7-8 to TRBJ2-1; TRBD2 matches at 10 bases. The CDR3 length is 11 residues. CDR1 is SGHVS, CDR2 FQNEAQ, per germline. The CDR3 loop is CKLAGSYEQFF. In DNA, the CDR3 is TGTAAACTAGCGGGGAGCTACGAGCAGTTCTTC.

The chain combines TRBV5-6 with TRBJ2-1; 10 bases are shared with TRBD1. V shed 5 bases, J shed 5 bases, and the junction held 4 bases outside the gene matches. Germline-derived CDR1 and CDR2 are SGHDT and YYEEEE. The length of the CDR3 is 14 residues. CDR3 residues: CASRRQGAHNEQFF. CDR3 nucleotide sequence: TGTGCCAGCAGGAGACAGGGGGCTCACAATGAGCAGTTCTTC.

This chain links TRBV14 with TRBJ1-1; maybe TRBD1 (5 bases). Germline CDR1 reads SGHDN; CDR2 reads FVKESK. Trimming removed 0 bases from V and 2 bases from J, with 16 bases in between. The CDR3 length is 17 residues. CDR3 in DNA: TGTGCCAGCAGCCAAGATTGGGGCGACCCTCTCAACACTGAAGCTTTCTTT. Its protein product is CASSQDWGDPLNTEAFF.

This clone was found once. The gene calls are TRBV10-3 and TRBJ1-2; D is unclear. V lost 10 bases and J 0 bases, leaving 12 bases between the germline ends. There are 13 residues in the CDR3. CDR1 is ENHRY and CDR2 is SYGVKD in the germline V gene. The CDR3 sequence is CATSDSANYGYTF. CDR3 DNA: TGTGCCACCTCTGACTCCGCTAACTATGGCTACACCTTC.

The V gene is TRBV7-9, the J gene TRBJ2-4, with D uncertain. Per germline, CDR1 SEHNR and CDR2 FQNEAQ (reference sequence). This CDR3 region has 15 residues. Trimming left V 2 bases short and J 0 bases short, with 8 bases between. The CDR3 protein is CASSLTDLAKNIQYF. In DNA form, the CDR3 reads TGTGCCAGCAGCTTAACAGACCTAGCCAAAAACATTCAGTACTTC.

V usage is TRBV4-1 and J usage is TRBJ2-7; TRBD1 matches 8 bases. Germline values: CDR1 MGHRA, CDR2 YSYEKL. V gave up 4 bases and J gave up 2 bases; unmatched junction bases: 16. The CDR3 spans 18 residues. CDR3 in DNA: TGCGCCAGCAGCCGAAGCCCTATGTTGGACAGGGTTACCTACGAGCAGTACTTC. This codes for CASSRSPMLDRVTYEQYF.

CDR3 in DNA: TGTGCCAGCAATCCGGGCGGGGCGGCGGGCCAGCCCCAGCATTTT. This encodes CASNPGGAAGQPQHF. The J gene is TRBJ1-5, the V gene TRBV6-1, with TRBD1 as a possible D gene (5 bases). The V end lost 7 bases, the J end lost 7 bases, and 20 bases lay between the germline ends. Germline loops: CDR1 MNHNS, CDR2 SASEGT. The CDR3 sequence is 15 residues long.

The CDR3 spells CASSRTGHQPQHF. CDR3 coding DNA: TGCGCCAGCAGCCGAACAGGGCATCAGCCCCAGCATTTT. The chain joins TRBV4-3 to TRBJ1-5; TRBD1 might be the D (6 bases). Germline loops: CDR1 LGHNA, CDR2 YSLEER. The V gene lost 4 bases and the J gene lost 5 bases, with 9 bases spanning the gap. The CDR3 has 13 residues.

With regard to this clone: Other DNA variants within this sample encode the same CDR3. The J gene is TRBJ2-2, the V gene TRBV2; TRBD2 matches 8 bases. Losses at the gene ends were 5 bases for V and 2 bases for J; bases not matched to a gene: 1. The CDR3 has 14 residues. Per germline, CDR1 SNHLY and CDR2 FYNNEI. The CDR3 spells CASSLAGNTGELFF. The CDR3 nucleotides read TGTGCCAGCAGTCTAGCGGGTAACACCGGGGAGCTGTTTTTT.

The chain uses TRBV2 and TRBJ2-3, with 7 bases aligning to TRBD2. J gave up 6 bases and V 7 bases, and 4 bases lay outside the gene matches. The germline V gene encodes CDR1 SNHLY and CDR2 FYNNEI. This CDR3 is 12 amino acids long. The CDR3 loop is CASIDSGDTQYF. In DNA, the CDR3 is TGTGCCAGCATAGATAGCGGGGATACGCAGTATTTT.

The chain carries TRBV28 and TRBJ2-3; 9 bases match TRBD2. CDR3 length: 18 residues. Germline CDR1 is MDHEN and CDR2 is SYDVKM. Losses at the gene ends were 10 bases for V and 1 base for J; bases not matched to a gene: 18. The CDR3 is CATQQGWGVAGGTDTQYF. The DNA of the CDR3 is TGTGCCACCCAGCAGGGGTGGGGGGTAGCGGGGGGCACAGATACGCAGTATTTT.

V is TRBV4-1 and J is TRBJ2-1; 13 nucleotides line up with TRBD2. Germline assignment: CDR1 MGHRA and CDR2 YSYEKL. Unmatched junction bases numbered 16, after V lost 0 bases and J lost 8 bases. The CDR3 spans 20 residues. This CDR3 is CASSQDGRLHTSGRGHEQFF. CDR3 DNA: TGCGCCAGCAGCCAAGACGGACGCCTCCACACTAGCGGGAGGGGCCATGAGCAGTTCTTC.

This chain uses TRBV11-3 with TRBJ2-2; 8 positions agree with TRBD1. Germline assignment: CDR1 SGHNT and CDR2 YENEEA. V lost 2 bases and J lost 6; bases outside the gene matches: 11. The CDR3 sequence is 17 residues long. The CDR3: CASSLSRRTGSSGELFF. The CDR3 DNA reads as TGTGCCAGCAGCTTATCTCGGCGGACAGGGTCCTCCGGGGAGCTGTTTTTT.

The rearrangement uses TRBV7-8 and TRBJ2-1; tentatively, D is TRBD1 (5 bases). Trimming left V 2 bases short and J 6 bases short, with 14 bases between. CDR1 and CDR2 from the germline V gene are SGHVS and FQNEAQ. There are 15 residues in the CDR3. The CDR3 sequence: CASSLTGIGGNEQFF. CDR3 DNA sequence: TGTGCCAGCAGCTTAACAGGAATTGGTGGCAATGAGCAGTTCTTC. The complete variable domain, with remaining parts taken from reference TRBV7-8 and TRBJ2-1, reads GAGVSQSPRYKVAKRGQDVALRCDPISGHVSLFWYQQALGQGPEFLTYFQNEAQLDKSGLPSDRFFAERPEGSVSTLKIQRTQQEDSAVYLCASSLTGIGGNEQFFGPGTRLTVL.

The CDR3 nucleotides read TGTGCCAGCATCGCAGGGGGCGTTCCTGGCTACACCTTC. It is translated as CASIAGGVPGYTF. The genes are TRBV28 and TRBJ1-2; TRBD1 agrees at 8 bases. The CDR3 consists of 13 residues. Germline V CDR1 and CDR2: MDHEN, SYDVKM. V lost 7 bases to trimming and J lost 7 bases; unmatched junction nucleotides: 8.

The V call is TRBV7-7, the J call TRBJ2-7; 9 positions match TRBD1. The CDR3 contains 16 residues. Germline CDR1 and CDR2: SSHAT and FNYEAQ (reference sequence). V lost 5 bases and J lost 2; bases outside the gene matches: 10. The CDR3: CASSLPPGQGPYEQYF. CDR3 nucleotide sequence: TGTGCCAGCAGCCTCCCTCCGGGACAGGGACCCTACGAGCAGTACTTC.

This clone has only one observation. This chain links TRBV6-4 with TRBJ1-1, with 8 bases fitting TRBD1. From germline, CDR1 is MRHNA and CDR2 SNTAGT. This CDR3 region has 16 residues. V was pared by 6 bases and J by 5 bases, with 14 bases of the junction left unmatched. The chain's CDR3 is CASSPKEDRVGTEAFF. The CDR3 region has the DNA TGTGCCAGCAGCCCGAAGGAGGACAGGGTGGGGACTGAAGCTTTCTTT.

The gene calls are TRBV30 and TRBJ1-1; D call uncertain. The CDR3 is 13 amino acids. Trimming shortened V by 4 bases and J by 6 bases, and 15 bases separated the two germline ends. Germline CDR1 GTSNPN, CDR2 SVGIG (reference sequence). CDR3 sequence: CAWTPGRRAEAFF. The CDR3 DNA sequence: TGTGCCTGGACCCCAGGTCGGCGGGCTGAAGCTTTCTTT.

The J gene is TRBJ1-1, the V gene TRBV11-2, with TRBD1 matching over 10 bases. Germline loops: CDR1 SGHAT, CDR2 FQNNGV. The CDR3 has 13 amino acids. The V and J ends lost 10 bases and 3 bases, in that order; junction bases with no gene match: 5. The CDR3 sequence: CATNGQGDTEAFF. Written as DNA, the CDR3 is TGTGCCACCAACGGACAGGGGGACACTGAAGCTTTCTTT.

This chain uses TRBV10-3 with TRBJ1-4; 9 bases map to TRBD1. The CDR3 totals 15 residues. The V gene end was trimmed by 0 bases and the J gene end by 7 bases; junction bases not matched to a gene: 3. Germline-derived CDR1 and CDR2 are ENHRY and SYGVKD. The CDR3 is CAISESTGGIEKLFF. In nucleotides, the CDR3 is TGTGCCATCAGTGAGTCCACAGGGGGCATTGAAAAACTGTTTTTT.

The chain joins TRBV4-3 to TRBJ1-2; D may be TRBD1 (6 bases). This CDR3 is 14 amino acids long. The germline V gene has CDR1 LGHNA and CDR2 YSLEER. The germline V and J ends were trimmed by 1 base and 4 bases, with 10 bases remaining between them. The CDR3 DNA reads as TGCGCCAGCAGCCAAGCCCCAGGGGCCTATGGCTACACCTTC. Translation: CASSQAPGAYGYTF.

The rearrangement uses TRBV7-2 and TRBJ2-7, with 9 bases identical to TRBD2. CDR3 length: 17 amino acids. V shed 5 bases and J 2 bases; nucleotides not matched to a gene: 13. Germline CDR1 SGHTA, CDR2 FQGNSA. DNA for the CDR3: TGTGCCAGCAGCCTCAGTCTAGCGGGGAACACTACCTACGAGCAGTACTTC. It translates to CASSLSLAGNTTYEQYF.

The V and J genes are TRBV6-6 and TRBJ2-3, with D perhaps TRBD1 (6 bases). This CDR3 comprises 14 residues. Trimming stripped 10 bases from V and 4 bases from J, with 18 bases between. CDR1 and CDR2 from the germline V gene are MNHNY and SVGAGI (reference sequence). This CDR3 reads CATDDRWHPDTQYF. DNA of the CDR3: TGTGCCACCGATGACAGGTGGCACCCAGATACGCAGTATTTT.